One sample yielded the 20 T cell receptor beta chains listed below, sequenced in a study of breast tumors, draining lymph nodes, adjacent tissues. TCRdb re-called the multiplex PCR reads with MiXCR, one entry per CDR3 protein. The sample lists about 80,000 distinct CDR3 sequences; about 20% were seen once. Breast cancer patients provided tissue from their axillary draining lymph nodes. Sequenced sample: axillary lymph node tissue. All receptors derive from a female donor with breast cancer. Some clones in this sample may be carry-over from other donors' samples.

The chain links TRBV19 to TRBJ2-6; D may be TRBD1 (6 bases). Per germline, CDR1 LNHDA and CDR2 SQIVND (reference sequence). The ends were cut back, 8 bases at V and 0 bases at J, with 11 bases in the middle. The CDR3 extends over 15 amino acids. The CDR3, as DNA: TGTGCCAGTCACGGACAGTTCTCTGGGGCCAACGTCCTGACTTTC. Its translation is CASHGQFSGANVLTF.

This clonotype was observed at least ten times. This chain links TRBV6-6 with TRBJ2-5; unclear D gene. Germline CDR1 and CDR2: MNHNY and SVGAGI (reference sequence). The CDR3 totals 12 residues. Trimming took 0 bases from V and 5 from J, leaving 4 bases between them. CDR3 in amino acids: CASSYSGETQYF. In nucleotides, the CDR3 is TGTGCCAGCAGTTACTCGGGTGAGACCCAGTACTTC.

This clonotype appeared a few times. The J gene is TRBJ1-4, the V gene TRBV6-1; D unresolved. Germline assignment: CDR1 MNHNS and CDR2 SASEGT. The CDR3 runs 17 residues. Trimming left V 0 bases short and J 0 bases short, with 11 bases between. The CDR3, as DNA: TGTGCCAGCAGTGAAGCGATACACCGTGCAACTAATGAAAAACTGTTTTTT. Residues: CASSEAIHRATNEKLFF.

At least ten counts were recorded for this clonotype. The chain combines TRBV14 with TRBJ1-2; unclear D gene. Germline CDR1 and CDR2: SGHDN and FVKESK. The germline V and J ends were trimmed by 2 bases and 8 bases, with 12 bases remaining between them. The CDR3 loop spans 13 amino acids. This chain's CDR3 is CASSQLAADGYTF. CDR3 DNA sequence: TGTGCCAGCAGCCAACTTGCCGCGGACGGCTACACCTTC. Based on the CDR3 plus reference TRBV14 and TRBJ1-2, the full variable domain is EAGVTQFPSHSVIEKGQTVTLRCDPISGHDNLYWYRRVMGKEIKFLLHFVKESKQDESGMPNNRFLAERTGGTYSTLKVQPAELEDSGVYFCASSQLAADGYTFGSGTRLTVV.

With regard to this clonotype: One base away lies a much larger clone, so this may be a sequencing read error. The rearrangement uses TRBV4-3 and TRBJ2-2; 7 bases are a match to TRBD2. CDR3 length equals 16 residues. Germline CDR1 is LGHNA and CDR2 is YSLEER. Trimming took 4 bases from V and 5 from J; bases not matched to a gene: 10. CDR3 protein: CASSPAGASGTGELFF. The DNA of the CDR3 is TGCGCCAGCAGCCCGGCCGGGGCTAGCGGAACCGGGGAGCTGTTTTTT.

This clonotype was seen repeatedly, ten times or more. V usage is TRBV2 and J usage is TRBJ1-3; no reliable D call. The V and J ends lost 3 bases and 0 bases respectively, with 12 bases between them. The CDR3 is 16 residues long. Looked up from germline, CDR1 is SNHLY and CDR2 is FYNNEI. The CDR3 bases are TGTGCCAGCAGTGAGGGGATAAGGGTCTCTGGAAACACCATATATTTT. The encoded protein is CASSEGIRVSGNTIYF.

V and J are TRBV28 and TRBJ2-7, with D perhaps matching TRBD1 or TRBD2 (5 bases each). CDR3 length: 15 residues. Trimming cost V 3 bases and J 7 bases, with 19 bases left between them. CDR1 is MDHEN and CDR2 is SYDVKM in the germline V gene. The CDR3 spells CASSLTQRGRWEQYF. The DNA for the CDR3 is TGTGCCAGCAGTTTGACACAGAGGGGAAGGTGGGAGCAGTACTTC.

Concerning this clonotype itself: At one boundary the junction diverges from the germline segment, which might be a read error. This chain connects TRBV11-2 to TRBJ2-1, with 12 bases aligning to TRBD2. There are 16 residues in the CDR3. CDR1 and CDR2 from the germline V gene are SGHAT and FQNNGV. The chain's CDR3 is CASSLRTSGNYNEQFF. CDR3 nucleotides: TGTGCTAGCAGCCTACGGACTAGCGGGAACTACAATGAGCAGTTCTTC.

The chain links TRBV2 to TRBJ1-1, with a possible D match to TRBD1 (6 bases). The CDR3 runs to 13 residues. Germline-derived CDR1 and CDR2 are SNHLY and FYNNEI. Trimming shortened V by 10 bases and J by 3 bases, and 15 bases separated the two germline ends. This chain's CDR3 is CATTGTSYTEAFF. CDR3 nucleotides: TGTGCCACCACAGGGACATCTTACACTGAAGCTTTCTTT.

This clonotype was detected ten times or more. This rearrangement joins TRBV7-2 to TRBJ2-7; the D gene is possibly TRBD1 (6 bases). There are 13 residues in the CDR3. The V end was cut by 5 bases, the J end by 0 bases, with 8 bases between. Germline values: CDR1 SGHTA, CDR2 FQGNSA. This chain's CDR3 is CASSPGHSYEQYF. Here the CDR3 DNA reads TGTGCCAGCAGCCCGGGACACTCCTACGAGCAGTACTTC.

This clonotype was found many times. The chain recombines TRBV5-4 with TRBJ1-2, with unresolved D. Germline V gives CDR1 SGHNT, CDR2 YYREEE (reference sequence). This CDR3 spans 15 amino acids. Trimming cost V 4 bases and J 3 bases, with 16 bases left between them. CDR3 sequence reads: CASSRSARSDYGYTF. CDR3 coding DNA: TGTGCCAGCAGCCGTTCGGCAAGGAGTGACTATGGCTACACCTTC.

In its sample, this clonotype was seen many times. The gene calls are TRBV12-3 or TRBV12-4 and TRBJ2-1; D possibly corresponds to TRBD1 (6 bases). The CDR3 runs 15 residues. Trimming pared 6 bases from V and 1 base from J, leaving 13 bases between. The CDR3 reads CASSQNRVSYNEQFF. The CDR3 DNA reads TGTGCCAGCAGCCAAAACAGGGTATCCTACAATGAGCAGTTCTTC.

The chain combines TRBV28 with TRBJ2-7; D unresolved. With 4 bases removed from V and 5 bases from J, the gap between germline ends came to 3 bases. CDR1 MDHEN and CDR2 SYDVKM come from the germline V gene. The CDR3 length is 10 residues. CDR3: CASSSHEQYF. The CDR3 DNA reads TGTGCCAGCAGTTCCCACGAGCAGTACTTC.

In this sample, this clonotype turned up a few times. The chain couples TRBV27 to TRBJ2-5; 8 bases match TRBD1. The CDR3 covers 16 residues. From germline, CDR1 is MNHEY and CDR2 SMNVEV (reference sequence). J lost 0 bases, V lost 5 bases, and 8 bases had no gene match. The DNA of the CDR3 is TGTGCCAGCAGTGCCTCAGGGGGCGGGTACCAAGAGACCCAGTACTTC. It yields the protein CASSASGGGYQETQYF.

This clonotype has ten or more counts. The chain joins TRBV19 to TRBJ1-4; 7 nucleotides line up with TRBD1. Germline CDR1 is LNHDA and CDR2 is SQIVND (reference sequence). The V segment lost 4 bases and the J segment 4 bases; nucleotides outside the gene matches: 6. The CDR3 has 15 residues. DNA of the CDR3: TGTGCCAGTAGTAGAGGGGGGACAGTTAATGAAAAACTGTTTTTT. Translation gives CASSRGGTVNEKLFF.

Ten or more counts support this clonotype. V usage is TRBV11-2 and J usage is TRBJ2-3; D remains unclear. This CDR3 has 13 amino acids. Looked up from germline, CDR1 is SGHAT and CDR2 is FQNNGV. Trimming stripped 1 base from V and 5 bases from J, with 7 bases between. Here the CDR3 reads CASSLGKGDTQYF. CDR3 sequence (DNA): TGTGCCAGCAGCTTAGGGAAGGGAGATACGCAGTATTTT.

On this clonotype itself: A read error may explain this, as a much larger clone is one base away. No conserved phenylalanine or tryptophan ends this CDR3, so it is likely a read error. The genes are TRBV5-1 and TRBJ1-4, with 7 bases matching TRBD1. J gave up 4 bases and V 1 base, and 4 bases lay outside the gene matches. Per germline, CDR1 SGHRS and CDR2 YFSETQ. The CDR3 covers 15 residues. The CDR3 reads CASSLTGTDNEKLFL. The CDR3 DNA is TGCGCCAGCAGCTTGACCGGGACAGATAATGAAAAACTGTTTCTT.

A note on this clonotype: A much larger clone sits a single nucleotide away, making a read error possible. The chain couples TRBV5-8 to TRBJ2-7; 7 bases match TRBD2. Germline CDR1 reads SGHTS; CDR2 reads YDEGEE. The CDR3 is 19 amino acids. The CDR3 DNA follows: TGTGCCAGCAGCTTGTGGGTGACGGGGCTCGGGCGGGAGATCTACGGGCAGTACTTC. It codes for CASSLWVTGLGREIYGQYF.

The chain links TRBV19 to TRBJ1-3; possibly TRBD1 for D (5 bases). V was cut by 5 bases and J by 0 bases, with 20 bases left in between. Germline V gene lookup returns CDR1 LNHDA and CDR2 SQIVND (reference sequence). This CDR3 spans 18 amino acids. The CDR3: CASSGLPGTDGSGNTIYF. The CDR3 DNA sequence: TGTGCCAGTAGTGGTCTCCCCGGGACCGACGGCTCTGGAAACACCATATATTTT.

This clonotype was seen many times. The rearrangement links TRBV20-1 to TRBJ1-2; 10 nucleotides match TRBD1. Germline V gene sequence: CDR1 DFQATT, CDR2 SNEGSKA (reference sequence). V lost 2 bases to trimming and J lost 7 bases; unmatched junction nucleotides: 7. This CDR3 is built from 14 residues. In DNA, the CDR3 is TGCAGTGCTAGACTTGGGACAGGGGTGGGTGGCTACACCTTC. Translated: CSARLGTGVGGYTF.